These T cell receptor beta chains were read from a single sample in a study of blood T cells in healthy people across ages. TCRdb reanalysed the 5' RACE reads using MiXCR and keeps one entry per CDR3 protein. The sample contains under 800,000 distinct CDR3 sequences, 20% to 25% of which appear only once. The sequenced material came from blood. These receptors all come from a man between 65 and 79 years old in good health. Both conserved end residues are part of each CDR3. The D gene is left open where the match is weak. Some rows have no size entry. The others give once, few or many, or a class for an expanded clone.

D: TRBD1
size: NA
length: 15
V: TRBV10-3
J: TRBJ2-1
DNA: TGTGCCATCACCGTGGGACAGGGAACCTACAATGAGCAGTTCTTC
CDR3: CAITVGQGTYNEQFF

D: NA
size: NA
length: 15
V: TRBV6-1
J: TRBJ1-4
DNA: TGTGCCAGCAGTGTAGACTACTTAAGTAATGAAAAACTGTTTTTT
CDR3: CASSVDYLSNEKLFF

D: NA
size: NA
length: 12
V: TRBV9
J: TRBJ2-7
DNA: TGTGCCAGCAGCCACAGGGTTTACGAGCAGTACTTC
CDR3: CASSHRVYEQYF

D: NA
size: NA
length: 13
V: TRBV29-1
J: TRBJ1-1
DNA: TGCAGCGTTGAACTCAATCAGGACACTGAAGCTTTCTTT
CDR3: CSVELNQDTEAFF

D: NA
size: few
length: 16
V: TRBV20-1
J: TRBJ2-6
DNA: TGCAGTGCTTTCGAACTCCGGGCTTCTGGGGCCAACGTCCTGACTTTC
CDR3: CSAFELRASGANVLTF

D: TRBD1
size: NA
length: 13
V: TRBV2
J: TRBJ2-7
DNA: TGTGCCAGCAATAGACAGGGAGAGGACGAGCAGTACTTC
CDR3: CASNRQGEDEQYF

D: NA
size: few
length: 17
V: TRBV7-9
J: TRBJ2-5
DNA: TGTGCCAGCAGCCAAGGCCGGGGCAGAGCCCCACAAGAGACCCAGTACTTC
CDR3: CASSQGRGRAPQETQYF

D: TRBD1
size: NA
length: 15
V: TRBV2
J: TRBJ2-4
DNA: TGTGCCAGCAGCCTCCGGACAGGGGTGGGAAACATTCAGTACTTC
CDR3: CASSLRTGVGNIQYF

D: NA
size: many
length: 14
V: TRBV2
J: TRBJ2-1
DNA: TGTGCCAGCAGACTCCGGGACTCTCACAATGAGCAGTTCTTC
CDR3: CASRLRDSHNEQFF

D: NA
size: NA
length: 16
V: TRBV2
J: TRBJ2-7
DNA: TGTGCCAGCAACTTCGCCCCGGTCGGGAGCTCCTACGAGCAGTACTTC
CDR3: CASNFAPVGSSYEQYF

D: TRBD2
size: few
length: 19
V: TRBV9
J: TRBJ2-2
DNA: TGTGCCAGCAGCGTAGCCTCCTATGGGACTAGCGCAAACACCGGGGAGCTGTTTTTT
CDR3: CASSVASYGTSANTGELFF

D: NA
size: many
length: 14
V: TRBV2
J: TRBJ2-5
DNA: TGTGCCAGCAGTGCCCGGATGGCCATGAAGACCCAGTACTTC
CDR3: CASSARMAMKTQYF

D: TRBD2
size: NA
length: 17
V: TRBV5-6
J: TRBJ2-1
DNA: TGTGCCAGCAGCTTGGGACTAGCGGGGATACTCTACAATGAGCAGTTCTTC
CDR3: CASSLGLAGILYNEQFF

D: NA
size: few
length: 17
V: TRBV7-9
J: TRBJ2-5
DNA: TGTGCCAGCAGCTTAGACAAGCAAGGCCTCTTACAAGAGACCCAGTACTTC
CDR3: CASSLDKQGLLQETQYF

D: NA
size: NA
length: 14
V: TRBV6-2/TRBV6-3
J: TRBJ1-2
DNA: TGTGCCAGCAGTTACAAGACAGGCGGGGGCGGCTACACCTTC
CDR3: CASSYKTGGGGYTF

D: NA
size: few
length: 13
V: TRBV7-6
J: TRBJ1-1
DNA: TGTGCCACGTTAAGAACAATGAACACTGAAGCTTTCTTT
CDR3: CATLRTMNTEAFF

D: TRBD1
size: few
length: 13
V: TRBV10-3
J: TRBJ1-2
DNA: TGTGCCATCAGCAGGGACAGGGGAAATGGCTACACCTTC
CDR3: CAISRDRGNGYTF

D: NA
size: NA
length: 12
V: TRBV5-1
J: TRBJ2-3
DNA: TGCGCCAGCAGCTTGGATGGGGAATCGCAGTATTTT
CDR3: CASSLDGESQYF

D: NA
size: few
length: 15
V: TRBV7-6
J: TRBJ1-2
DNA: TGTGCCAGCAGCTTAGCGGAGGGTCCACTTTATGGCTACACCTTC
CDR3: CASSLAEGPLYGYTF

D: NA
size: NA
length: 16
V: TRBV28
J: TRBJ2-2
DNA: TGTGCCAGCAGTTTATGGGAGGGACTCTTCGGCGGGGAGCTGTTTTTT
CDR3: CASSLWEGLFGGELFF

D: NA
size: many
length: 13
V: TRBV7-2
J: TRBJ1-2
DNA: TGTGCCAGCAGCTTAGATCAGCGGGGGGGCTACACCTTC
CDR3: CASSLDQRGGYTF

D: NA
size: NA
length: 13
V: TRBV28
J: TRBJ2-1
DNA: TGTGCCAGCAGGGGCCCGGGTTACAATGAGCAGTTCTTC
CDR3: CASRGPGYNEQFF

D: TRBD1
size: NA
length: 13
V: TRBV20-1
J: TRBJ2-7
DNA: TGCAGTGCTAGAGGGGACAGGGACCACGAGCAGTACTTC
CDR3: CSARGDRDHEQYF

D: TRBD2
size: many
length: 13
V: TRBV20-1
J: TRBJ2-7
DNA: TGCAGTGCTAGAGCGGGAGGGCCCTACGAGCAGTACTTC
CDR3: CSARAGGPYEQYF

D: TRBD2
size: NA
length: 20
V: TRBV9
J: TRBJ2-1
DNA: TGTGCCAGCAGCGCGACTCACGGACTAGCGGGAGGCCCATCCTACAATGAGCAGTTCTTC
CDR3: CASSATHGLAGGPSYNEQFF

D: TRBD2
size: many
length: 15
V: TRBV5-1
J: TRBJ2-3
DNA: TGCGCCAGCAGCTTGACTAGCGGCCTCACAGATACGCAGTATTTT
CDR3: CASSLTSGLTDTQYF

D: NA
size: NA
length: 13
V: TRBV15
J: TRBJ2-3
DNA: TGTGCCACCAGCAGATCTCTCACAGATACGCAGTATTTT
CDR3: CATSRSLTDTQYF

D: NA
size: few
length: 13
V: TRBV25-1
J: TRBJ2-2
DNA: TGTGCCAGCAGTGAATCTTTAGACGGGGAGCTGTTTTTT
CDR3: CASSESLDGELFF

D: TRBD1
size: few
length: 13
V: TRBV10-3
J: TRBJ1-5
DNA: TGTGCCTCGGGGGGACAGGGAGATCAGCCCCAGCATTTT
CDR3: CASGGQGDQPQHF